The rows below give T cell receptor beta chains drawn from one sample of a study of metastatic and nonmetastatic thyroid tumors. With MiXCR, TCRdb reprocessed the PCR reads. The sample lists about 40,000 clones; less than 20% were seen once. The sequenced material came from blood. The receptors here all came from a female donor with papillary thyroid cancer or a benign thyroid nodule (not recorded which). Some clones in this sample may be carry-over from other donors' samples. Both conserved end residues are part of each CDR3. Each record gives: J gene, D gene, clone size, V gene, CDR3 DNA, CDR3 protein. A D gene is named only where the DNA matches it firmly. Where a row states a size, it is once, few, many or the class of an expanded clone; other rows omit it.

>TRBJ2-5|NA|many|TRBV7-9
TGTGCCAGCAGCTTAATAGGAGGCCAAGAGACCCAGTACTTC
CASSLIGGQETQYF
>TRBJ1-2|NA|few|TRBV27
TGTGCCAGCAGTTTAAACGGAGGCTATGGCTACACCTTC
CASSLNGGYGYTF
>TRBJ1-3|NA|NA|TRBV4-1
TGCGCCAACATCCTCACCAGGGGAAACACCATATATTTT
CANILTRGNTIYF
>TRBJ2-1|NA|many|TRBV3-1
TGTGCCAGCAGCCTATCGACATTGACCTACAATGAGCAGTTCTTC
CASSLSTLTYNEQFF
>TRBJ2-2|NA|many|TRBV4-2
TGTGCCAGCAGCCAAGTGCAAGGCACCGGGGAGCTGTTTTTT
CASSQVQGTGELFF
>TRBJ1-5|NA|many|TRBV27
TGTGCCAGCAGTTTTCAGGGTAGCAATCAGCCCCAGCATTTT
CASSFQGSNQPQHF
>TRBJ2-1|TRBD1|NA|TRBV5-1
TGCGCCAGCAGCCCAACAGGGGAACCATCCAATGAGCAGTTCTTC
CASSPTGEPSNEQFF
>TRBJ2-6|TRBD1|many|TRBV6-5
TGTGCCAGCAGTTACAGAAGGACAGGACGACCATCTGGGGCCAACGTCCTGACTTTC
CASSYRRTGRPSGANVLTF
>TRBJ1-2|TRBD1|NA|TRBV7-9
TGTGCCAGCAGCCCCGGACAGGCGTCCTATGGCTACACCTTC
CASSPGQASYGYTF
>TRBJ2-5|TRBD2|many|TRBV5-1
TGCGCCAGCAGCTTTCCGTTCGCTAGCGGACAAGAGACCCAGTACTTC
CASSFPFASGQETQYF
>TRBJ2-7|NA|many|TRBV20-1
TGCAGTGCTAGACCTCTGCGGGTAGGGGGCTACGAGCAGTACTTC
CSARPLRVGGYEQYF
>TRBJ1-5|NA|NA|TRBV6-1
TGTGCCACAGGGCACCGGGGTCAGACCCAGCATTTT
CATGHRGQTQHF
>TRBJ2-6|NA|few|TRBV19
TGTGCCAGTAGTATAAGGACAGGGGCCAACGTCCTGACTTTC
CASSIRTGANVLTF
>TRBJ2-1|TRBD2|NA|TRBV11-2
TGTGCCAGCAGCCCTACGACTAGCGAGAGGAAGAGTGAGCAGTTCTTC
CASSPTTSERKSEQFF
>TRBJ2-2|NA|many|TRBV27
TGTGCCACCCGACGGGGCGGTGCGAACACCGGGGAGCTGTTTTTT
CATRRGGANTGELFF
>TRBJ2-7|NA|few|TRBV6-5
TGTGCCAGCAGTTACGGGCTGGAGGGATTATACGAGCAGTACTTC
CASSYGLEGLYEQYF
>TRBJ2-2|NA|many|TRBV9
TGTGCCAGTGAGGTCGGAATGAACACCGGGGAGCTGTTTTTT
CASEVGMNTGELFF
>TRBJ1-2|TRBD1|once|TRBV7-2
TGTGCCAGCAGCTTCAACCGGGACAGGATCTATGGCTACACCTTC
CASSFNRDRIYGYTF
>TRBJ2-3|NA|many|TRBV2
TGTGCCAGCAGTGAGGTGGTTTTCACAGATACGCAGTATTTT
CASSEVVFTDTQYF
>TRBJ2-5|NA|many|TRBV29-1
TGCAGCGTTGATGGAGGGACCCTCCAAGAGACCCAGTACTTC
CSVDGGTLQETQYF
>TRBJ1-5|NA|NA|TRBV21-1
TGTGCCAGCCGGAGGGAAACGGGGGCGGGCCAGCATTTT
CASRRETGAGQHF
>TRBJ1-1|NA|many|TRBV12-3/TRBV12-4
TGTGCCAGCAGTTTTTGGCCTAGTGGAGGGATCACTGAAGCTTTCTTT
CASSFWPSGGITEAFF
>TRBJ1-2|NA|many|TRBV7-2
NA
CASSFGPGYGYTF
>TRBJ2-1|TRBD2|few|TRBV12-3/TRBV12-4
TGTGCCATCATTTGGAGAACTAGCGGGAGGGATGAGCAGTTCTTC
CAIIWRTSGRDEQFF
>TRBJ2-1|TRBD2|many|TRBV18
TGTGCCAGCTCACCGCGGGGACTAGCGAGCGATGAGCAGTTCTTC
CASSPRGLASDEQFF
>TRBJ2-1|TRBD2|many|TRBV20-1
TGCAGTGCTCCTGCTAGCGGGGGGGCCATTGAGCAGTTCTTC
CSAPASGGAIEQFF
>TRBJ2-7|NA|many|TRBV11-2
TGTGCCAGCAGCCCTCTACCGACGACTTACGAGCAGTACTTC
CASSPLPTTYEQYF
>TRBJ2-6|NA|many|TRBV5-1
TGCGCCAGCAGCTTAAGCACCTTTTCTGGGGCCAACGTCCTGACTTTC
CASSLSTFSGANVLTF
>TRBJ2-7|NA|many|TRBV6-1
TGTGCCAGCAGTGAAACCCAAGAGCAGTACTTC
CASSETQEQYF
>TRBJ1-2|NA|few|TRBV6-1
TGTGCCAGTATCGGTGGGGTCTCTAACTATGGCTACACCTTC
CASIGGVSNYGYTF
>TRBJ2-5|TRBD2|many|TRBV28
TGTGCCAGCAGTGGGGGACTAGCGGGATTAGAGACCCAGTACTTC
CASSGGLAGLETQYF